This section outlines one T cell receptor (beta chain) sequence together with its context. As originally analysed: Amplified reference gene primers provided the basis for estimating nucleated cell counts. Generated by immunoSEQ multiplex PCR, the TCRdb table keeps only in-frame clones and is missing some. Clonal size and the V and J genes are those of that table, whereas D and trimming came from the DNA. The sample yields approximately 280,000 clones, more than 75% seen once. Deletions cut 4 bases from V and 4 bases from J, with 13 bases between. The CDR3 totals 14 residues. Germline-derived CDR1 and CDR2 are SGHNT and YYREEE (reference sequence). The data derive from a study of blood T cell repertoires in COVID-19. About the study: The study drew acute and convalescent COVID-19 samples from the United States, Italy and Spain. T cells, B-cell-depleted T cells, or PBMCs provided the cDNA or gDNA that served as material.

This TCR came from a woman aged 25-40 years who had recovered from COVID-19. The chain uses TRBV5-4 and TRBJ2-3; perhaps TRBD2 as D (6 bases). Sequencing used peripheral blood. The CDR3: CASSVRLESDTQYF. The CDR3 nucleotides are TGTGCCAGCAGCGTAAGACTAGAGTCAGATACGCAGTATTTT.